This T cell receptor beta chain was identified in a study of T cell responses to AZD1222 COVID-19 vaccine. Overall study results and limits: Donors, mostly white British, included more females; clonal diversity was possibly underestimated. Dominant CD4 TCR responses targeted spike regions 160-218 and 743-854.

Using immunoSEQ multiplex PCR, the repertoire was profiled, and TCRdb retains in-frame clones only, with some absent. Among approximately 170,000 clones listed, around 91% were seen once. About this clone: Its cognate antigen is unknown.

The CDR3 is 17 amino acids. Germline V CDR1 and CDR2: SGHRS, YFSETQ. Trimming removed 0 bases from V and 5 bases from J; junction bases left unmatched: 12. The clonotype was recovered from an adult in good health. The material sequenced was peripheral blood, taken on day 0 of AZD1222 vaccination. The rearrangement links TRBV5-1 to TRBJ2-7; 9 bases fit TRBD1. In DNA form, the CDR3 reads TGCGCCAGCAGCTTGGCGCAATACGGACAGGGGCAAAACGAGCAGTACTTC. Encoded protein: CASSLAQYGQGQNEQYF.